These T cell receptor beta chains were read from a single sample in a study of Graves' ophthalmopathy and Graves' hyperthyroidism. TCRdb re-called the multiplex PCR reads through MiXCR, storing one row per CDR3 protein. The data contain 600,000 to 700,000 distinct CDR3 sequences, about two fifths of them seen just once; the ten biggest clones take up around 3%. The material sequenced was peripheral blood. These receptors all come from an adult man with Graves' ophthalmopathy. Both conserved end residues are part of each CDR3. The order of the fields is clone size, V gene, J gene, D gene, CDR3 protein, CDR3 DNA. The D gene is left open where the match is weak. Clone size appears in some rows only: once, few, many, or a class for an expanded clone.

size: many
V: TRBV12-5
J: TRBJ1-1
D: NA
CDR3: CASGRRIMNTEAFF
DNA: TGTGCTAGTGGCAGACGGATCATGAACACTGAAGCTTTCTTT

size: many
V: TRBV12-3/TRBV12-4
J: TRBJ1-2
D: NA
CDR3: CASSSYALDGYTF
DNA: TGTGCCAGCAGTTCGTATGCCCTCGATGGCTACACCTTC

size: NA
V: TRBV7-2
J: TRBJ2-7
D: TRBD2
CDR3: CASSLPGGMNEQYF
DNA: TGTGCCAGCAGCCTGCCGGGAGGGATGAACGAGCAGTACTTC

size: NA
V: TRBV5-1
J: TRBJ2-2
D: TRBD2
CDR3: CASSQLAGRNTGELFF
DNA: TGCGCCAGCAGCCAGCTAGCGGGGCGGAACACCGGGGAGCTGTTTTTT

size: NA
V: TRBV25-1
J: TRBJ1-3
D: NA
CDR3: CASSPGRILSGNTIYF
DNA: TGTGCCAGTAGTCCCGGGCGGATTCTCTCTGGAAACACCATATATTTT

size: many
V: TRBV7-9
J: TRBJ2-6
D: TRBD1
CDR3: CASSSRQGGSGANVLTF
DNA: TGTGCCAGCAGCTCCCGACAGGGGGGCTCTGGGGCCAACGTCCTGACTTTC

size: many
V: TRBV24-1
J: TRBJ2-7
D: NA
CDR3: CATSDQGVYEQYF
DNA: TGTGCCACCAGTGACCAGGGAGTTTACGAGCAGTACTTC

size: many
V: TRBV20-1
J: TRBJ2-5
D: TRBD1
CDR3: CSATGTGQETQYF
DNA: TGCAGTGCAACCGGGACAGGACAAGAGACCCAGTACTTC

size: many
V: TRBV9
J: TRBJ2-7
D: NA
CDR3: CASSPRGASYEQYF
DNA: TGTGCCAGCAGCCCCCGGGGTGCCTCCTACGAGCAGTACTTC

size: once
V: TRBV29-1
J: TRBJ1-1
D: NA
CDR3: CSVEKGAWTEAFF
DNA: TGCAGCGTTGAAAAAGGGGCTTGGACTGAAGCTTTCTTT

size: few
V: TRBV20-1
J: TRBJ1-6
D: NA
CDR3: CSANLRPSSYNSPLHF
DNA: TGCAGTGCGAATCTTCGTCCGAGCTCCTATAATTCACCCCTCCACTTT

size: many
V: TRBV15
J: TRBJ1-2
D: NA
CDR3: CATSSWSDYGYTF
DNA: TGTGCCACCAGCTCCTGGTCGGACTATGGCTACACCTTC

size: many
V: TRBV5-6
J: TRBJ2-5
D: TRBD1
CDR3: CASSPGQGAGETQYF
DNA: TGTGCCAGCAGCCCCGGACAGGGGGCGGGAGAGACCCAGTACTTC

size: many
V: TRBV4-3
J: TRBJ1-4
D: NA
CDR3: CASSQDRRKTNEKLFF
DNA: TGCGCCAGCAGCCAAGATCGCCGGAAGACTAATGAAAAACTGTTTTTT